This TCR beta chain stems from a study of cytomegalovirus exposure and HLA in healthy donors. Study-level results: Later analysis reportedly placed an Asian-associated ancestry cluster below the roughly 600-donor mean in N-insertions. According to the study, 150 to 200 TCR beta chains were cytomegalovirus-associated. In an earlier analysis, about 87% or about 30%: the productive usage of most TCR beta V segments. By HLA locus, TCR association rates varied in a later analysis, with DRB1 showing the most and HLA-C the fewest.

60 Vbeta and 13 Jbeta primers were used in PCR. Some clones are missing from TCRdb's copy, which holds only in-frame ones; the method was immunoSEQ multiplex PCR. The table has about 80,000 clones, under 65% seen once. In the case of this clone: What it binds is unknown.

The CDR3 is made up of 13 amino acids. J lost 2 bases, V lost 9 bases, and 7 bases had no gene match. Germline values: CDR1 SNHLY, CDR2 FYNNEI. The sequencing input was PBMCs. V and J are TRBV2 and TRBJ2-7, with TRBD2 matching 7 bases. This sequence originates from a male donor in good health and CMV-seropositive. CDR3 in amino acids: CASGLGPTYEQYF. As DNA, the CDR3 is TGTGCCAGTGGACTAGGTCCCACCTACGAGCAGTACTTC.